The 7 T cell receptor beta chains reported below all come from one sample, sequenced in a study of Ad26.COV2.S vaccination and SARS-CoV-2 variants. Generated by immunoSEQ multiplex PCR, the TCRdb table keeps only in-frame clones and is missing some. The table includes 350,000 to 450,000 clones, roughly 90% detected once. Described treatment: some 20 received Ad26.COV2.S at low or high dose, single or two shots; 5 received placebo; per-sample allocation not given. The study sampled participants on day 63 after the first vaccine or placebo injection. The source was peripheral blood, collected in a trial of Ad26.COV2.S vaccine versus placebo. These receptors were collected from a person aged 18-65 years who received the Ad26.COV2.S COVID-19 vaccine or a placebo.

This clone was observed a few times. The chain has TRBV7-9 and TRBJ2-7, with 10 bases aligning to TRBD2. V was pared by 5 bases and J by 2 bases, with 6 bases of the junction left unmatched. The CDR3 sequence is 15 residues long. Looked up from germline, CDR1 is SEHNR and CDR2 is FQNEAQ (reference sequence). Written as DNA, the CDR3 is TGTGCCAGCAGCCCCCGGCTAGCGGGAGCCTACGAGCAGTACTTC. Translated: CASSPRLAGAYEQYF.

This clone appeared once. The chain carries TRBV19 and TRBJ2-1; 9 positions match TRBD2. The length of the CDR3 is 15 residues. Germline values: CDR1 LNHDA, CDR2 SQIVND (reference sequence). V trimming: 3 bases; J trimming: 12 bases; junction bases outside the gene matches: 12. CDR3 loop: CASSIGIAGERPQFF. The CDR3 bases are TGTGCCAGTAGTATTGGGATAGCGGGAGAACGCCCGCAGTTCTTC.

The rearrangement links TRBV4-1 to TRBJ2-5; 8 bases agree with TRBD2. CDR1 and CDR2 (germline): MGHRA, YSYEKL. The CDR3 consists of 15 residues. The trim removed 4 bases at V and 1 base at J, leaving 5 bases unmatched. The CDR3 spells CASSPRGRPQETQYF. In DNA form, the CDR3 reads TGCGCCAGCAGCCCTCGCGGGAGGCCCCAAGAGACCCAGTACTTC.

This chain links TRBV19 with TRBJ2-2; D ambiguous. Germline V gene lookup returns CDR1 LNHDA and CDR2 SQIVND (reference sequence). The V end was cut by 5 bases, the J end by 7 bases, with 14 bases between. The CDR3 covers 14 residues. The CDR3 bases are TGTGCCAGTAGTGCGTGGGAAGTCGGCGGGGAGCTGTTTTTT. It codes for CASSAWEVGGELFF. Drawing the rest from reference TRBV19 and TRBJ2-2, the complete variable domain is DGGITQSPKYLFRKEGQNVTLSCEQNLNHDAMYWYRQDPGQGLRLIYYSQIVNDFQKGDIAEGYSVSREKKESFPLTVTSAQKNPTAFYLCASSAWEVGGELFFGEGSRLTVL.

The chain has TRBV9 and TRBJ2-1; no clear D. This CDR3 has 14 amino acids. V was shortened by 4 bases and J by 2 bases, with 10 bases between the two germline ends. Germline assignment: CDR1 SGDLS and CDR2 YYNGEE. The CDR3 DNA follows: TGTGCCAGCAGCCCAAGGACGGCCTACAATGAGCAGTTCTTC. Its translation is CASSPRTAYNEQFF.

The J gene is TRBJ2-7, the V gene TRBV4-2, with TRBD2 matching 13 bases. The CDR3 is 15 amino acids. Trimming cost V 4 bases and J 5 bases; bases outside gene matches: 5. CDR1 LGHNA and CDR2 YNFKEQ come from the germline V gene. The CDR3 here is CASSPGTSGTHEQYF. The CDR3 coding sequence is TGTGCCAGCAGCCCAGGGACTAGCGGGACCCACGAGCAGTACTTC.

This chain connects TRBV10-3 to TRBJ2-1; no definite D call. The V gene lost 3 bases and the J gene lost 4 bases, with 4 bases spanning the gap. This CDR3 has 12 amino acids. Per germline, CDR1 ENHRY and CDR2 SYGVKD. The CDR3 nucleotides read TGTGCCATCAGTGACTTGTACAATGAGCAGTTCTTC. This sequence encodes CAISDLYNEQFF.